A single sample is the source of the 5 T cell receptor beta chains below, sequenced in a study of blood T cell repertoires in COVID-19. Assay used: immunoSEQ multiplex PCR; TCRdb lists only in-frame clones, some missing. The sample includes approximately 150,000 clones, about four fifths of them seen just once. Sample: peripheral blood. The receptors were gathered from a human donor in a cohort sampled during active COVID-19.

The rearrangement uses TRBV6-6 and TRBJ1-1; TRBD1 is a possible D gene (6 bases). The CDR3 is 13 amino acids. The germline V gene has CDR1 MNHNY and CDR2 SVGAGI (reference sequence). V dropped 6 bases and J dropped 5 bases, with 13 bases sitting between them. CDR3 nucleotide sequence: TGTGCCAGCAGCCTAGAACAGGGAACTGAAGCTTTCTTT. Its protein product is CASSLEQGTEAFF.

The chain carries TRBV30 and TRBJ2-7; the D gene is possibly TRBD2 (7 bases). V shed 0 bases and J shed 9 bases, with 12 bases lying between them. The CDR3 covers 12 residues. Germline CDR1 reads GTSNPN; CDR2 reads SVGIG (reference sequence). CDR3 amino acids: CAWSVGGDVQYF. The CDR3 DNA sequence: TGTGCCTGGAGTGTAGGGGGGGATGTGCAGTACTTC.

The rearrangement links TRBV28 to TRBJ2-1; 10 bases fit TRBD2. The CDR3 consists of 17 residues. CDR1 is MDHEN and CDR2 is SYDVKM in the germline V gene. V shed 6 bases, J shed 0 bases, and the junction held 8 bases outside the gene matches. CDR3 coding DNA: TGTGCCAGCAGGACCGGACTAGCGGTCTTCTCCTACAATGAGCAGTTCTTC. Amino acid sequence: CASRTGLAVFSYNEQFF. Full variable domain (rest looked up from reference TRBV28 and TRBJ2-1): DVKVTQSSRYLVKRTGEKVFLECVQDMDHENMFWYRQDPGLGLRLIYFSYDVKMKEKGDIPEGYSVSREKKERFSLILESASTNQTSMYLCASRTGLAVFSYNEQFFGPGTRLTVL.

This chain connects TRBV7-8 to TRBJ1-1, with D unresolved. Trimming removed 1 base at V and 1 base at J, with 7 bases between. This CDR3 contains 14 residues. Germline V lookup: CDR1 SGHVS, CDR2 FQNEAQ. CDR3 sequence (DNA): TGTGCCAGCAGCTTAGTTCCGGGGAACACTGAAGCTTTCTTT. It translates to CASSLVPGNTEAFF.

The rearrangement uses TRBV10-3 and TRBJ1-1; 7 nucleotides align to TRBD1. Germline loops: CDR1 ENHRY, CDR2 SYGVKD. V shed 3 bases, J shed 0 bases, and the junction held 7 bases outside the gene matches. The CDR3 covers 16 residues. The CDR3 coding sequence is TGTGCCATCAGTGATTCTGGGACAGTGATGAACACTGAAGCTTTCTTT. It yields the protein CAISDSGTVMNTEAFF.